This TCR beta chain was identified in a study of identical twins. Findings and caveats of the study: Some out-of-frame alpha sequences were shared by twins, and these showed excess low generation probability.

Comments on this clonotype: Its antigen is unknown.

Template switching supplied a universal primer site; unique molecular identifiers were carried on the cDNA. TCRdb processed the 5' RACE reads anew with MiXCR; each CDR3 protein has one entry. The sample gives about 520,000 distinct CDR3 sequences, around 20% of which show up once; 0.75% to 0.95% is in the top ten. These same records also appear under a second study, on T cells expressing NK-cell markers. That report adds: Sorted CD3+CD56-NKG2C+, CD3+CD56+NKG2C- and CD3+CD56+NKG2C+ T cells were the source of the TCR beta repertoires. What remained unclear was the HCMV specificity of expanded NKG2C+ T cell clones.

The sequence came from a young woman in good health. Sequenced: CD4+ T cells sorted from blood.

The CDR3 reads CSARPAGAPYEQYF. CDR3 coding DNA: TGCAGTGCTAGACCAGCGGGGGCCCCCTACGAGCAGTACTTC. The V call is TRBV20-1, the J call TRBJ2-7; 8 nucleotides align to TRBD2. The CDR3 length is 14 residues. The trim removed 2 bases at V and 2 bases at J, leaving 5 bases unmatched. Germline lookup yields CDR1 DFQATT and CDR2 SNEGSKA (reference sequence).